One and the same sample provided the 4 T cell receptor beta chains below, sequenced in a study of T cell responses to AZD1222 COVID-19 vaccine. TCRdb's copy holds only in-frame clones and misses some; the assay was immunoSEQ multiplex PCR. The sample has around 110,000 clones, 85% to 95% seen once; the top ten hold 2.5% to 3.5%. This specimen consisted of peripheral blood, obtained on day 0 of AZD1222 vaccination. These TCRs come from an adult in good health.

The chain is built from TRBV11-2 and TRBJ2-7; 9 bases match TRBD1. V lost 10 bases to trimming and J lost 4 bases; unmatched junction nucleotides: 5. The CDR3 covers 12 residues. Germline V lookup: CDR1 SGHAT, CDR2 FQNNGV. CDR3 sequence reads: CATGQGRYEQYF. The CDR3 nucleotides read TGTGCCACCGGACAGGGGCGGTACGAGCAGTACTTC.

This clone was recorded once. The V call is TRBV28, the J call TRBJ2-7, with D perhaps matching TRBD2 (5 bases). Germline V CDR1 and CDR2: MDHEN, SYDVKM. This CDR3 comprises 18 residues. Trimming cost V 2 bases and J 3 bases, with 23 bases left between them. CDR3 residues: CASSLSTSTITDVYEQYF. The DNA of the CDR3 is TGTGCCAGCAGTTTAAGTACTAGTACCATTACCGATGTCTACGAGCAGTACTTC.

The chain links TRBV19 to TRBJ2-2; 7 nucleotides line up with TRBD1. After removal of 3 bases from V and 0 bases from J, the junction contained 13 bases not matched to a gene. The CDR3 consists of 19 residues. The germline CDR1 and CDR2 sequences are LNHDA and SQIVND (reference sequence). CDR3 in DNA: TGTGCCAGTAGTATTTCCTCCGGGACAGCTAACCCGAACACCGGGGAGCTGTTTTTT. This sequence encodes CASSISSGTANPNTGELFF.

This rearrangement joins TRBV6-5 to TRBJ1-1; no definite D call. Germline CDR1 and CDR2: MNHEY and SVGAGI. The CDR3 sequence is 13 residues long. V lost 11 bases to trimming and J lost 4 bases, with 17 bases between them. CDR3 sequence: CAVTPGWGTEAFF. For the CDR3, the DNA is TGTGCCGTAACCCCGGGATGGGGCACTGAAGCTTTCTTT.